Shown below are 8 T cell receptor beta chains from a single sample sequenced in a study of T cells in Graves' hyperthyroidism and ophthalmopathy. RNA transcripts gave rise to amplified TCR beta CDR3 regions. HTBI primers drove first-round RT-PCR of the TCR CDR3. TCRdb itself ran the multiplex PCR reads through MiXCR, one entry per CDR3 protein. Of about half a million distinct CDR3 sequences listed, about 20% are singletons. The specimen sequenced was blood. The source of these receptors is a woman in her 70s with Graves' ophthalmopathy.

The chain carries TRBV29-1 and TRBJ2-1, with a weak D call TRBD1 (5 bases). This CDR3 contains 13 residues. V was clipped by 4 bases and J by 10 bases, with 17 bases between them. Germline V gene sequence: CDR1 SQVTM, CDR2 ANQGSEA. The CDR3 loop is CSVGGEGDGEQFF. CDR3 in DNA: TGCAGCGTTGGGGGCGAAGGGGATGGAGAGCAGTTCTTC.

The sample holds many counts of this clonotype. CDR3 sequence: CASSLGAYEQYF. CDR3 DNA sequence: TGTGCCAGCAGTTTAGGGGCCTACGAGCAGTACTTC. The chain combines TRBV12-3 or TRBV12-4 with TRBJ2-7; no firm D call. This CDR3 has 12 residues. Trimming took 1 base from V and 2 from J, leaving 3 bases between them.

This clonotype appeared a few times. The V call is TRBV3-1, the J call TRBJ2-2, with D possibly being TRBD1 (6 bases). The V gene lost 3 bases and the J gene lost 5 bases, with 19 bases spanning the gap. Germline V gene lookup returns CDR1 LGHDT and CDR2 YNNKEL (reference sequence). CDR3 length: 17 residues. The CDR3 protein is CASSQGAQGFVTGELFF. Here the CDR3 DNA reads TGTGCCAGCAGCCAGGGCGCACAGGGTTTTGTGACCGGGGAGCTGTTTTTT.

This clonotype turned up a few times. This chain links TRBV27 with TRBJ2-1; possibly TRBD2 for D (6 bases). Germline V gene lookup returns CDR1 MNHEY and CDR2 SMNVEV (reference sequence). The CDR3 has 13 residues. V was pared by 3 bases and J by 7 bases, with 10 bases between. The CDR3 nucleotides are TGTGCCAGCAGTTTCCAGGAGGGTAATGAGCAGTTCTTC. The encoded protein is CASSFQEGNEQFF.

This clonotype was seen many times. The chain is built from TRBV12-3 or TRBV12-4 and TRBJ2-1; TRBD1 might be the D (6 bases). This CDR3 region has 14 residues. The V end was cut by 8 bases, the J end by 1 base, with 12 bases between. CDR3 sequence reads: CASLRQGSYNEQFF. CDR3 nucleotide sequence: TGTGCCAGCTTGAGGCAGGGGTCCTACAATGAGCAGTTCTTC.

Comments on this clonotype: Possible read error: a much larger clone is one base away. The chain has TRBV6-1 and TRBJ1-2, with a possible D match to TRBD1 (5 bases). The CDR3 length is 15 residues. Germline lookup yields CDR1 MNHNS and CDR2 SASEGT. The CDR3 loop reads CASSVRDASNYGNTF. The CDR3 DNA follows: TGTGCCAGCAGTGTCCGGGACGCATCTAACTATGGCAACACCTTC.

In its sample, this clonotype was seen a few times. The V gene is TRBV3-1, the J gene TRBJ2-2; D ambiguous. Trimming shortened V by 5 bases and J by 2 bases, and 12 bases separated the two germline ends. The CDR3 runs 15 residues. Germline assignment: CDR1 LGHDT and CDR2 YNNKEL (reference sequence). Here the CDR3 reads CASSMGLPNTGELFF. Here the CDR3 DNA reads TGTGCCAGCAGCATGGGCCTCCCCAACACCGGGGAGCTGTTTTTT.

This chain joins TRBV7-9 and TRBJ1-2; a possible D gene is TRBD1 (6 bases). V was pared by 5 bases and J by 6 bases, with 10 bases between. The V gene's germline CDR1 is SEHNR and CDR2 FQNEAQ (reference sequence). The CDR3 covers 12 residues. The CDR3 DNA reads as TGTGCCAGCAGCGTACAGGGCAATGGCTACACCTTC. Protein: CASSVQGNGYTF.